The present T cell receptor (beta chain) was sequenced within a study of T-cell memory formation after mild COVID-19. Findings and caveats of the study: Clones contracting across day 15 to 85 had a balanced CD4/CD8 profile; later expanding clones leaned CD4+. Memory sampled before infection contained some responding clones, suggesting cross-reactive memory joined.

This clonotype was counted only a few times. Its antigen is unknown. TCRalpha and TCRbeta libraries used 5'RACE with constant-segment primers and UMIs. TCRdb used MiXCR to reprocess the 5' RACE reads, holding one entry per CDR3 protein. The profile shows about half a million distinct CDR3 sequences, 15% to 20% of them singletons. V was cut by 0 bases and J by 0 bases, with 12 bases left in between. This CDR3 region has 17 residues. The rearrangement uses TRBV12-3 or TRBV12-4 and TRBJ1-5, with D possibly TRBD1 on 5 matching bases. Sequencing input: PBMCs or a T cell subset sorted from them (not recorded which). The clonotype comes from an adult woman who had mild COVID-19 (a few samples of this study predate the infection). Cell type and time point are not known. CDR3 loop: CASSLALGAFSNQPQHF. The DNA for the CDR3 is TGTGCCAGCAGTTTAGCGCTAGGGGCCTTTAGCAATCAGCCCCAGCATTTT.